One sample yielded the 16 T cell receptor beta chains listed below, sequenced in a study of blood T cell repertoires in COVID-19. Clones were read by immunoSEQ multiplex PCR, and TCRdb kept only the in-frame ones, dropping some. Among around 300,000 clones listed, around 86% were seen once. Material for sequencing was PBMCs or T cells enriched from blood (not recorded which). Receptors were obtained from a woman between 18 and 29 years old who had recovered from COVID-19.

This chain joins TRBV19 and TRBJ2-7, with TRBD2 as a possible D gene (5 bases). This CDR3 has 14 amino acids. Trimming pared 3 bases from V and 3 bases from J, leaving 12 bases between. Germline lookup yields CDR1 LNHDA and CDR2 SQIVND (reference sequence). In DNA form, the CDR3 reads TGTGCCAGTAGTATTGAGGGTACGAACTACGAGCAGTACTTC. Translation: CASSIEGTNYEQYF.

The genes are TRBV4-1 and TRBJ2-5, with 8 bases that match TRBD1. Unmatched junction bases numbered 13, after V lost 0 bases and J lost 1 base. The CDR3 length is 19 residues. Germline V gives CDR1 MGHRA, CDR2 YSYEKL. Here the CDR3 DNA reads TGCGCCAGCAGCCAAGACCCCCCCGGGGGACAGGACCCCCAAGAGACCCAGTACTTC. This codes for CASSQDPPGGQDPQETQYF.

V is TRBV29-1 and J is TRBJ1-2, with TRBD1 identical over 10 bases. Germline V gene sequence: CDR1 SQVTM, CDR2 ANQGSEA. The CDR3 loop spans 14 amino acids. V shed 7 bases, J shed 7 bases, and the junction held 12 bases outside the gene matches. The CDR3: CSAPGTGDSSGYTF. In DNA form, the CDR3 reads TGCAGCGCCCCCGGGACAGGGGATTCGAGTGGCTACACCTTC.

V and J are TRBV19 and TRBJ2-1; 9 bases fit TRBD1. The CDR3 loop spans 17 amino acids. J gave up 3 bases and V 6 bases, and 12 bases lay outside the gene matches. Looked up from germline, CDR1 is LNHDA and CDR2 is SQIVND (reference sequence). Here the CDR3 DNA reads TGTGCCAGTAGCGACTCACCCGGGACAGGGAACTACAATGAGCAGTTCTTC. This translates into CASSDSPGTGNYNEQFF.

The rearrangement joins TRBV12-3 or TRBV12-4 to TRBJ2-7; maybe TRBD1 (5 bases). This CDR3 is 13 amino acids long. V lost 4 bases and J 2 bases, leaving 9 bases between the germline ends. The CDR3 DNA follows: TGTGCCAGCAGTTCCGACAGAGCCTACGAGCAGTACTTC. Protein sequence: CASSSDRAYEQYF.

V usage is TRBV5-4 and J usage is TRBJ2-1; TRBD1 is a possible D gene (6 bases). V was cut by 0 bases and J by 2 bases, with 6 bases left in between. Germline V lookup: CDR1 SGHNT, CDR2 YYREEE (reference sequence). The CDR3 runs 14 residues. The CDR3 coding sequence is TGTGCCAGCAGCTTGGACAGGGCCTACAATGAGCAGTTCTTC. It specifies CASSLDRAYNEQFF.

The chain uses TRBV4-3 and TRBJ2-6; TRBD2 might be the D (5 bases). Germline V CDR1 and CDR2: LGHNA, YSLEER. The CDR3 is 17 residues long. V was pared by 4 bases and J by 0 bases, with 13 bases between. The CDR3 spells CASSPKSGLSGANVLTF. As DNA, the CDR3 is TGCGCCAGCAGCCCGAAGAGTGGACTCTCTGGGGCCAACGTCCTGACTTTC.

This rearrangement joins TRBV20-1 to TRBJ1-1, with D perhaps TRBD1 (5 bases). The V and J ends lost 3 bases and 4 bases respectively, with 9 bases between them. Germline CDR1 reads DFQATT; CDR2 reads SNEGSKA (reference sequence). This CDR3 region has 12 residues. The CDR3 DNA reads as TGCAGTGCTAGTCGGGGGATCACTGAAGCTTTCTTT. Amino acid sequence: CSASRGITEAFF.

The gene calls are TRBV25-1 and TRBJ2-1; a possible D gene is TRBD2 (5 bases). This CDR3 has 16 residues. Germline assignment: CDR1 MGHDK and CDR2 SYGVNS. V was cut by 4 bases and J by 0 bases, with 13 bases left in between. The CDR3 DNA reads TGTGCCAGCAGTGGTCAGACTACTAGCTCCTACAATGAGCAGTTCTTC. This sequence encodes CASSGQTTSSYNEQFF.

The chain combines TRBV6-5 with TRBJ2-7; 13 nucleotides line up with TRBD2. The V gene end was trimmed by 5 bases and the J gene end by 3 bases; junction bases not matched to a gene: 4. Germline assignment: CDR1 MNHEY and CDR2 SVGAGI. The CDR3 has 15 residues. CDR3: CASSQRLAGGYEQYF. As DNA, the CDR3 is TGTGCCAGCAGTCAGAGACTAGCGGGAGGCTACGAGCAGTACTTC.

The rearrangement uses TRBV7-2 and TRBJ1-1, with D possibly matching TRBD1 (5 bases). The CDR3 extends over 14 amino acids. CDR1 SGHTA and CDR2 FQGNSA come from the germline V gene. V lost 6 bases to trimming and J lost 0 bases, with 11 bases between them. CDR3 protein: CASSGGSMNTEAFF. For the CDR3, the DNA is TGTGCCAGCAGTGGGGGGAGCATGAACACTGAAGCTTTCTTT.

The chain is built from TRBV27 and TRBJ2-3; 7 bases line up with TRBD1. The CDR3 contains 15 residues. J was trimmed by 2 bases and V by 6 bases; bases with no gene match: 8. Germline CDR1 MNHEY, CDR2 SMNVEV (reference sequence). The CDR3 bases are TGTGCCAGCAGGGGTACAGGGGTTTACACAGATACGCAGTATTTT. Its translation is CASRGTGVYTDTQYF.

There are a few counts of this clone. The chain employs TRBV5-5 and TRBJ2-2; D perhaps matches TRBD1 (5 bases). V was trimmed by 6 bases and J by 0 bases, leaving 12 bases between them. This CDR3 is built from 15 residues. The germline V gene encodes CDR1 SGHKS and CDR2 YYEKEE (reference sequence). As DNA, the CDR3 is TGTGCCAGCATATCCTCGACAGCGAACACCGGGGAGCTGTTTTTT. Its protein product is CASISSTANTGELFF.

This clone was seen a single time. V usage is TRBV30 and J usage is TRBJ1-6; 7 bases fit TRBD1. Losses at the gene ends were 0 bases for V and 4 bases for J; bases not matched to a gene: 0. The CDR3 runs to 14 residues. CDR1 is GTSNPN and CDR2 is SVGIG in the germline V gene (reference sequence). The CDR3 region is CAWSVQGYNSPLHF. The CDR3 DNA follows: TGTGCCTGGAGTGTACAGGGGTATAATTCACCCCTCCACTTT.

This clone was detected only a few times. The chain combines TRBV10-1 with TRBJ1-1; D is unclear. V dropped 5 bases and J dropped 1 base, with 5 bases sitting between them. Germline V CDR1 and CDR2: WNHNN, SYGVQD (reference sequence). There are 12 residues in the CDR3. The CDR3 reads CASSRGNTEAFF. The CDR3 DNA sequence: TGCGCCAGCAGTCGAGGGAACACTGAAGCTTTCTTT.

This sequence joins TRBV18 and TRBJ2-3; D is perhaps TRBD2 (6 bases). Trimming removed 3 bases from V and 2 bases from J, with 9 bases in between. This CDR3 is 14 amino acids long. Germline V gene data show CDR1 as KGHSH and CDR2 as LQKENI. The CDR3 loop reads CASSPGRDTDTQYF. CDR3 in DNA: TGTGCCAGCTCACCCGGGCGGGACACAGATACGCAGTATTTT.